Below are 10 T cell receptor beta chains sequenced from a single sample in a study of cytomegalovirus exposure and HLA in healthy donors. This PCR relied on a set of 60 Vbeta primers and 13 Jbeta primers. TCRdb's table, derived via immunoSEQ multiplex PCR, lists solely in-frame clones and lacks some. The sample consists of about 140,000 clones, about four fifths of them appearing once. The specimen was PBMCs. The receptors shown here come from a man aged 40-49 years in good health and CMV-seropositive.

The chain is built from TRBV6-5 and TRBJ1-2; 10 nucleotides agree with TRBD1. Germline values: CDR1 MNHEY, CDR2 SVGAGI. The CDR3 spans 14 residues. V lost 3 bases and J lost 8; bases outside the gene matches: 6. Here the CDR3 DNA reads TGTGCCAGCAGTTATGGACAGGGGGTAGGGGGCTACACCTTC. This codes for CASSYGQGVGGYTF.

The chain has TRBV13 and TRBJ1-1; the D gene is possibly TRBD1 (6 bases). In germline, CDR1 is PRHDT, CDR2 FYEKMQ (reference sequence). CDR3 size: 15 residues. V was trimmed by 5 bases and J by 1 base, leaving 14 bases between them. CDR3 sequence (DNA): TGTGCCAGCAGCGGACGGGACACCAAGAACACTGAAGCTTTCTTT. It codes for CASSGRDTKNTEAFF.

This sequence joins TRBV25-1 and TRBJ1-2; 7 nucleotides line up with TRBD1. The germline V gene has CDR1 MGHDK and CDR2 SYGVNS. CDR3 size: 16 residues. V dropped 4 bases and J dropped 3; count of bases not matched to a gene: 11. CDR3 nucleotides: TGTGCCAGCAGTGGCCGTTTGGGGACAGACTACTATGGCTACACCTTC. Its protein is CASSGRLGTDYYGYTF.

The rearrangement uses TRBV10-3 and TRBJ1-2, with D perhaps TRBD1 (5 bases). CDR1 and CDR2 from the germline V gene are ENHRY and SYGVKD. Between the trimmed V and J ends, which lost 6 bases and 1 base, there was a span of 12 bases. The CDR3 spans 14 residues. CDR3 DNA: TGTGCCATCAGCAGTAAGGGACTTAACTATGGCTACACCTTC. Translated: CAISSKGLNYGYTF.

The V call is TRBV23-1, the J call TRBJ2-7; maybe TRBD1 (6 bases). TRBV23-1 is reported as an ORF; its role is uncertain. V was trimmed by 4 bases and J by 4 bases, leaving 26 bases between them. The CDR3 runs to 18 residues. The CDR3 reads CASSPQTVPGALPYEQYF. The CDR3 DNA follows: TGCGCCAGCAGTCCACAAACTGTCCCAGGGGCGCTACCTTACGAGCAGTACTTC.

Here the CDR3 reads CAWTPGGYGYTF. The CDR3, as DNA: TGTGCCTGGACTCCGGGGGGCTATGGCTACACCTTC. The V call is TRBV30, the J call TRBJ1-2; weak D call: TRBD1 (5 bases). Deletions cut 4 bases from V and 4 bases from J, with 10 bases between. In germline, CDR1 is GTSNPN, CDR2 SVGIG (reference sequence). CDR3 length equals 12 residues.

The rearrangement joins TRBV5-6 to TRBJ2-3, with D possibly TRBD2 on 6 matching bases. CDR1 and CDR2 (germline): SGHDT, YYEEEE. The V end was cut by 4 bases, the J end by 4 bases, with 16 bases between. The length of the CDR3 is 15 residues. The DNA for the CDR3 is TGTGCCAGCAGCCAGGAGGGCCGAGAAGCAGATACGCAGTATTTT. It translates to CASSQEGREADTQYF.

To note about this clone: An end of the junction differs from the germline gene, which may be a read error. The V and J genes are TRBV7-9 and TRBJ1-1; D call uncertain. CDR1 is SEHNR, CDR2 FQNEAQ, per germline (reference sequence). The CDR3 loop spans 13 amino acids. CDR3 DNA sequence: TGTGCCAGCAACTTAGATATGAACACTGAAGCTTTCTTT. As protein: CASNLDMNTEAFF.

The rearrangement links TRBV10-1 to TRBJ1-2; D is unclear. The V end was cut by 3 bases, the J end by 8 bases, with 10 bases between. The CDR3 contains 12 residues. CDR1 and CDR2 from the germline V gene are WNHNN and SYGVQD (reference sequence). The CDR3 region is CASSDGLMGYTF. CDR3 nucleotides: TGCGCCAGCAGTGATGGACTGATGGGCTACACCTTC.

The V and J genes are TRBV5-4 and TRBJ1-3; no reliable D call. Germline V gene data show CDR1 as SGHNT and CDR2 as YYREEE (reference sequence). The V gene lost 10 bases and the J gene lost 4 bases, with 9 bases spanning the gap. CDR3 length equals 11 residues. The CDR3 bases are TGTGCCCAACGGGGAGGAAACACCATATATTTT. This translates into CAQRGGNTIYF.